The clone carrying this T cell receptor beta chain is deemed medium-sized (0.01 to 0.1%). The CDR3 covers 13 residues. Germline CDR1 reads SQVTM; CDR2 reads ANQGSEA. The V and J ends lost 2 bases and 3 bases respectively, with 10 bases between them. This sample is drawn from a study of liver allograft versus peripheral blood T cells. For the study at large: Blood and transplanted-liver T cell receptor repertoires from recipients were compared.

From the reads, TCRdb called clonotypes with MiXCR, one entry per CDR3 protein. The table records approximately 13,000 distinct CDR3 sequences, about 20% of them present only once. The TCR comes from a human patient who had a liver transplant. The graft donor may have contributed some T cells. This chain links TRBV29-1 with TRBJ1-1, with D tentatively TRBD1 (5 bases). The CDR3 nucleotides read TGCAGCGTTGAATGGGGCAGACACACTGAAGCTTTCTTT. This encodes CSVEWGRHTEAFF.